This TCR beta chain was observed in a study of blood T cell repertoires in COVID-19. About the research overall: COVID-19 samples collected from the United States, Italy and Spain covered acute and convalescent phases. The cDNA or gDNA used as material had been derived from T cells, B-cell-depleted T cells, or PBMCs.

Germline trimming cut 8 bases from V and 4 bases from J; bases unmatched to any gene: 4. From germline, CDR1 is MNHEY and CDR2 SVGAGI. The CDR3 totals 13 residues. Measured with immunoSEQ multiplex PCR; TCRdb has only the in-frame clones, and not every one. The table includes roughly 200,000 clones, around 90% detected once. This sequence was found in a man in his forties or fifties with acute or convalescent COVID-19. The chain combines TRBV6-5 with TRBJ2-7; TRBD1 aligns across 11 bases. Source material: peripheral blood. Written as DNA, the CDR3 is TGTGCCAGCGAGGGGACAGGGGGATACGAGCAGTACTTC. This encodes CASEGTGGYEQYF.